This T cell receptor (beta chain) is drawn from a study of cytomegalovirus exposure and HLA in healthy donors (dated 2017 in TCRdb). Describing the broader study: An earlier analysis of approximately 550 of the donors reported 276 Gb of sequence data and 117 million unique TCR beta sequences from 150 million to 200 million T cells. An early release covering roughly 640 HLA-typed donors comprised approximately 300 gigabases of sequencing data and roughly 86 million unique TCR sequences. Of the 300 to 450 genotyped donors, approximately 80% were placed in the genetic ancestry cluster associated with self-reported Caucasian donors. The study was designed to test whether signatures of past pathogen exposure could be identified by cataloging public T cell receptors. The T cell repertoires of 700 or so subjects were profiled by immunosequencing and related to cytomegalovirus serostatus. Along with the roughly 700-subject first cohort, a separate validation cohort of over 90 different subjects was used. High-throughput TCR immunosequencing, statistical association of individual TCRs with disease status, and machine learning were combined to predict cytomegalovirus infection status. In a later analysis, previously published TCR beta repertoires from 670 or so donors were re-analyzed and high-resolution HLA genotyping was added so that TCR occurrence patterns could be studied. The later analysis used no new phenotypic data to find candidate immune exposures, relying instead on TCR beta sequences and their occurrence across donors. An earlier analysis of 587 of the donors used high-throughput TCR beta sequencing to judge whether each TCR beta V gene segment behaved as functional or pseudogenic. Donor age, sex, ethnicity and CMV serostatus were compiled together with the repertoire data. In a later genetic analysis, genome-wide SNP genotypes for about 65% of the roughly 700 donors were used, and that subset was treated as a discovery cohort. Every discovery cohort repertoire had been produced on one sequencing platform. HLA typing covered class I and class II loci at four-digit resolution. Typing coverage differed by locus: A, B, C, DRB1 and DQB1 were typed in roughly 620-630 donors, DQA1 in 500 to 550, DPA1 in approximately 600, and DPB1 in 400 to 480. Roughly 5 DR-DQ haplotypes were handled as single units for association and clustering, since linkage in the cohort was strong. Among a few hundred genotyped donors of the cohort, an average of around 240,000 unique TCR beta nucleotide sequences were sequenced per donor, about a sixth of them non-productive.

Study-wide findings and limitations: Because HLA typing was unavailable for some donors at each locus, only the typed subset was used in association tests. An earlier analysis of several hundred of the donors showed that most TCR beta V segments appeared in productive rearrangements either about 90% or about 30% of the time, which broadly matched IMGT annotations. In this cohort, only TCR beta chains were sequenced, and detectable features were limited by the absence of alpha or paired-chain data. In both the original and validation cohorts, the classifier was reported to diagnose cytomegalovirus status with high specificity and sensitivity. Three of the identified cytomegalovirus-associated TCR beta chains were confirmed in vitro to be specific for cytomegalovirus antigens. In a later analysis, HLA-associated TCR beta chains were found to be more clonally expanded and to have lower generation probabilities than equally common non-associated chains. When HLA alleles, especially DR and DQ, strongly co-occurred, TCR associations were difficult to assign to individual alleles. A cluster of highly shared sequence variants was judged likely to represent a technical artifact of the sequencing pipeline. The study gave a list of 150 to 200 TCR beta chains associated with cytomegalovirus. Some IMGT-functional V segments, including TRBV6-2 and TRBV6-3, could not be told apart with the 87-base-pair reads, so those segments were excluded. A further reported finding was that TCR beta sequences accurately predicted the HLA-A and HLA-B alleles for most subjects in the first cohort. The authors suggested that the approach could potentially be generalized to other disease states and immunological phenotypes. In a later analysis, around 17,000 TCR beta sequences were associated with specific HLA alleles at a false discovery rate of 0.05. In a later analysis, the rate of TCR association differed among HLA loci, with DRB1 alleles having the most associated TCRs and HLA-C alleles having the fewest. Correlated functional status among segregating V segments might be attributable to linkage disequilibrium, but an unknown experimental factor could not be ruled out. V-gene and J-gene trimming of TCR beta chains was associated with a missense DCLRE1C variant in a later genetic analysis, and the association was replicated in an independent cohort. In a later analysis, most CMV-associated TCR beta chains were found to appear HLA-restricted, with HLA associations seemingly driven largely by CMV exposure. For the cohort, immune exposure information was limited to CMV serostatus. A later analysis reported that several top co-occurrence clusters appeared linked to parvovirus B19, influenza, CMV and Epstein-Barr virus. The presence/absence analyses assumed that sequencing depth was roughly uniform across donors, and that assumption may not be true. A later genetic analysis reported fewer N-insertions in productive TCRs among donors in an Asian-associated ancestry cluster than the roughly 620-donor mean. Across donors, most TCR sequences were observed very rarely, whereas some public TCRs were present in many individuals. Because counts were too low, about 18 rarely observed V segments, including chromosome 9 orphons, were excluded from the earlier analysis of 500 to 700 of the donors.

Via the germline V gene, CDR1 is SNHLY and CDR2 FYNNEI. Counted from cysteine to phenylalanine, this CDR3 has 16 amino acids. Of the read, only the CDR3 DNA is kept; its 48 bases are in frame from base 1. Trimming takes 4 bases off V and 4 bases off J; junction bases not matched to a gene: 13. Libraries were made using the immunoSEQ multiplex PCR assay. For the multiplex PCR, a mixture combining 60 forward primers for TCR Vbeta segments and 13 reverse primers for TCR Jbeta segments was used. A multiplex PCR assay on genomic DNA amplified the CDR3 region of rearranged TCR beta genes. On the Illumina HiSeq System, the amplified TCR beta libraries were sequenced as 87-base-pair reads. Per the original workflow: A later analysis tallied roughly 76 million unique TCR beta chains across the 600 to 700 repertoires, and about 10 million of those chains were shared by two or more donors. Raw reads were error-corrected and collapsed into unique sequences with a nearest-neighbor algorithm that merged closely related sequences to remove PCR and sequencing errors. Alignment of CDR3 sequences to IMGT reference sequences was used to assign V, D and J gene segments. For a sequence to be retained, a match of at least six nucleotides to both a V gene segment and a J gene segment was required. Rearrangements were classified as productive when the CDR3 lacked stop codons and remained in frame with V and J, and all other rearrangements were classified as non-productive. CDR3 was defined by IMGT convention, running from the second conserved V-encoded cysteine to the conserved J-encoded phenylalanine. Sequences without an unambiguous match to a single V gene segment were excluded from the earlier analysis of a few hundred of the donors. An earlier analysis of a few hundred of the donors called V segments functional above 56.7% productive rearrangements and segregating when the between-donor standard deviation exceeded 5%. A statistical classification framework was developed to diagnose cytomegalovirus status using the catalog of TCR beta chain sequences. A later analysis assigned V and J genes by comparing TCR nucleotide sequences with IMGT/GENE-DB human TR gene sequences. The TCRdist pipeline was used in a later analysis to assign CDR3 sequences and most-parsimonious VDJ recombination scenarios. In a later analysis, each TCR beta chain was defined by its CDR3 amino acid sequence together with its V-gene family, and reads lacking a unique V-gene family were excluded. A later analysis removed 550 to 700 highly shared, low-generation-probability nucleotide sequences to deal with suspected cross-contamination and a sequencing artifact. A later analysis calculated a clonal expansion index for each public chain from normalized within-repertoire ranks of inferred template counts. In a later analysis, generation probabilities were computed with a VDJ recombination model fitted to out-of-frame rearrangements, and the resulting probabilities were checked against IGoR. In a later analysis, TCR-TCR, TCR-HLA and TCR-CMV co-occurrence was scored with hypergeometric tests, and a repertoire-size bias correction was applied to TCR pairs. In a later analysis, false discovery rates were estimated by permuting HLA or CMV assignments 20 times. A later analysis grouped co-occurring TCRs with DBSCAN, adding TCRdist sequence similarity when clustering within HLA-allele-positive subsets. Repertoires with fewer than 30,000 or more than 120,000 public chains were left out of co-occurrence clustering, as were about 5 repertoires with anomalous nucleotide sharing. Held by TCRdb, this immuneACCESS table contains in-frame sequences only and omits some clones. Under half of the omission traces to an unresolved V gene where checked; the cause of the rest is unknown. V and J calls plus clone size are reproduced from that table; the DNA served to infer D and trimming. In this sample the table shows approximately 150,000 clones, around 80% of which occur a single time. More than 9.5% of the sample lies in the top ten.

As to this clone: Its antigen remains undetermined. Base qualities are not provided; no much larger clone lies one nucleotide away.

The cohort comprised approximately 700 healthy bone marrow donors. Cohort members were all nominally healthy when sampled, although unrecorded immune exposures were likely present. The donor tested CMV seropositive and was one of the 289 seropositive cohort members. Every donor gave a peripheral blood sample, and the peripheral blood mononuclear cells from that sample were used for TCR beta sequencing. Genomic DNA extraction from the blood cell samples was performed with the Qiagen DNeasy Blood Extraction Kit. Input material: PBMCs. The receptor was derived from a man aged 18 to 29 in good health and CMV-seropositive. The chain is made from TRBV2 and TRBJ2-7, with TRBD1 matching 7 junction bases. The nucleotide sequence reads TGTGCCAGCAGTGCTCCCTACCTCAGACAGGGATACGAGCAGTACTTC. Its translation is CASSAPYLRQGYEQYF.